This TCR beta chain was observed in a study of T cells expressing NK-cell markers. Overall study findings and caveats: Of the CD8+ T cell pool in six donors, roughly 1.0-7.0% was accounted for by dominant NKG2C+ clonotypes. These clonotypes, the leaders elsewhere, also led the CD3+CD56-NKG2C+ fraction in several donors.

A word on this clonotype: What it recognizes is unknown.

Germline assignment: CDR1 MNHEY and CDR2 SVGEGT. The length of the CDR3 is 12 residues. With the 5' RACE reads reprocessed, TCRdb shows one record per CDR3 protein and no DNA. Across roughly 300,000 distinct CDR3 sequences, the top ten clones capture 4% to 4.5% of the sample. The sample consisted of blood T cells: a sorted CD56 or NKG2C T cell subset, CD4+ or CD8+ T cells, or bulk PBMC T cells (not recorded which). This sequence joins TRBV6-2 or TRBV6-3 and TRBJ2-3; checking the TCRdb D call of TRBD2 is not possible without DNA. The receptor's source is a woman aged 18-70 years in good health. The CDR3 sequence: CASGFLAGRQYF.